The 10 T cell receptor beta chains listed next were all sequenced from one sample in a study of blood T cell repertoires in COVID-19. Repertoires were generated with immunoSEQ multiplex PCR, while TCRdb's copy carries only in-frame clones and drops some. The sample records roughly 140,000 clones, about 80% being singletons. Sample: peripheral blood. These receptors were obtained from a man in his 60s with acute or convalescent COVID-19.

The gene calls are TRBV11-2 and TRBJ1-3, with D perhaps TRBD1 (5 bases). The V end was cut by 4 bases, the J end by 5 bases, with 12 bases between. The CDR3 has 14 amino acids. Per the germline V gene, CDR1 is SGHAT and CDR2 is FQNNGV. The chain's CDR3 is CASSSRASRNTIYF. The CDR3, as DNA: TGTGCCAGCAGCTCCAGGGCGTCGAGAAACACCATATATTTT. The full variable domain, with the rest looked up from reference TRBV11-2 and TRBJ1-3, is EAGVAQSPRYKIIEKRQSVAFWCNPISGHATLYWYQQILGQGPKLLIQFQNNGVVDDSQLPKDRFSAERLKGVDSTLKIQPAKLEDSAVYLCASSSRASRNTIYFGEGSWLTVV.

The rearrangement links TRBV9 to TRBJ1-1; possibly TRBD1 for D (6 bases). CDR3 length equals 14 residues. Germline V gives CDR1 SGDLS, CDR2 YYNGEE. Trimming left V 0 bases short and J 4 bases short, with 10 bases between. Written as DNA, the CDR3 is TGTGCCAGCAGCGTAGAGGCAGGGGTCACTGAAGCTTTCTTT. This codes for CASSVEAGVTEAFF.

On this clone itself: Possible read error: a much larger clone is one base away. The chain employs TRBV9 and TRBJ2-2; D gene ambiguous. Trimming stripped 0 bases from V and 1 base from J, with 4 bases between. Germline values: CDR1 SGDLS, CDR2 YYNGEE. The CDR3 contains 14 residues. CDR3 in DNA: TGTGCCAGCAGCGTAGCCGGGAACACCGGGGAGCTGTTTTTT. Translation gives CASSVAGNTGELFF.

The chain carries TRBV9 and TRBJ2-5; TRBD1 might be the D (6 bases). CDR3 length equals 15 residues. From germline, CDR1 is SGDLS and CDR2 YYNGEE. Trimming stripped 0 bases from V and 5 bases from J, with 14 bases between. CDR3 bases: TGTGCCAGCAGCGTAGGGGACACCCCCGCCGAGACCCAGTACTTC. It codes for CASSVGDTPAETQYF. The full variable domain, completed using reference TRBV9 and TRBJ2-5, is DSGVTQTPKHLITATGQRVTLRCSPRSGDLSVYWYQQSLDQGLQFLIQYYNGEERAKGNILERFSAQQFPDLHSELNLSSLELGDSALYFCASSVGDTPAETQYFGPGTRLLVL.

This chain joins TRBV6-5 and TRBJ2-7, with unresolved D. The CDR3 sequence is 15 residues long. Germline V lookup: CDR1 MNHEY, CDR2 SVGAGI. V was clipped by 6 bases and J by 5 bases, with 20 bases between them. The CDR3 nucleotides read TGTGCCAGCAGCCCACACCCAGTCGATAACCACGAGCAGTACTTC. This translates into CASSPHPVDNHEQYF.

The rearrangement joins TRBV6-5 to TRBJ2-1, with TRBD1 matching 8 bases. Per the germline V gene, CDR1 is MNHEY and CDR2 is SVGAGI. The CDR3 totals 13 residues. With V trimmed by 6 bases and J by 7 bases, 5 bases remained unmatched. The CDR3 sequence is CASRAGGGNEQFF. The CDR3 DNA sequence: TGTGCCAGCAGGGCAGGGGGCGGAAATGAGCAGTTCTTC.

The CDR3: CASNLRGRGVPQHF. The CDR3 DNA is TGTGCCAGCAACCTCCGAGGCAGGGGGGTGCCCCAGCATTTT. The chain has TRBV28 and TRBJ1-5; 7 positions agree with TRBD1. Germline trimming cut 7 bases from V and 9 bases from J; bases unmatched to any gene: 12. Germline CDR1 is MDHEN and CDR2 is SYDVKM. CDR3 length equals 14 residues.

This sequence joins TRBV4-2 and TRBJ2-7, with D possibly matching TRBD1 (5 bases). This CDR3 contains 14 residues. CDR1 is LGHNA, CDR2 YNFKEQ, per germline. The ends were cut back, 1 base at V and 2 bases at J, with 9 bases in the middle. CDR3 loop: CASSQGQGTYEQYF. CDR3 in DNA: TGTGCCAGCAGCCAAGGCCAGGGAACCTACGAGCAGTACTTC.

The chain is built from TRBV6-5 and TRBJ2-3; the D is unclear. This CDR3 is 14 amino acids long. V was shortened by 5 bases and J by 3 bases, with 12 bases between the two germline ends. Germline values: CDR1 MNHEY, CDR2 SVGAGI. The CDR3 nucleotides are TGTGCCAGCAGTCAGAACGACGGGACAGATACGCAGTATTTT. It translates to CASSQNDGTDTQYF.

The V and J genes are TRBV5-1 and TRBJ2-7; perhaps TRBD2 as D (5 bases). Germline CDR1 reads SGHRS; CDR2 reads YFSETQ. The CDR3 is 13 residues long. Trimming shortened V by 0 bases and J by 5 bases, and 9 bases separated the two germline ends. The CDR3: CASSLGAGDEQYF. CDR3 sequence (DNA): TGCGCCAGCAGCTTGGGTGCCGGGGACGAGCAGTACTTC.